This T cell receptor (beta chain) was identified during a study of blood T cell repertoires in COVID-19. Study details: COVID-19 samples collected from the United States, Italy and Spain covered acute and convalescent phases.

Original analysis: Estimation of nucleated cell counts was performed using reference gene primer amplification. TCRdb keeps only in-frame clones here, not all; method: immunoSEQ multiplex PCR. V and J calls and clone size are as listed in that table; D and trimming were resolved from the DNA. Of approximately 210,000 clones detected, 85% to 95% appear once; the ten largest clones hold around 0.8%. Patients at the Seattle site were enrolled during active infection and followed longitudinally. J lost 3 bases, V lost 3 bases, and 9 bases had no gene match. The length of the CDR3 is 17 residues. CDR1 is LNHDA and CDR2 is SQIVND in the germline V gene (reference sequence).

The origin of this receptor is a man younger than 40 with COVID-19, enrolled during active disease. Material for sequencing was peripheral blood. The chain has TRBV19 and TRBJ1-1, with TRBD1 matching over 11 bases. CDR3 region: CASSILRTGGRYTEAFF. Written as DNA, the CDR3 is TGTGCCAGTAGTATCTTAAGGACAGGGGGCCGGTACACTGAAGCTTTCTTT.